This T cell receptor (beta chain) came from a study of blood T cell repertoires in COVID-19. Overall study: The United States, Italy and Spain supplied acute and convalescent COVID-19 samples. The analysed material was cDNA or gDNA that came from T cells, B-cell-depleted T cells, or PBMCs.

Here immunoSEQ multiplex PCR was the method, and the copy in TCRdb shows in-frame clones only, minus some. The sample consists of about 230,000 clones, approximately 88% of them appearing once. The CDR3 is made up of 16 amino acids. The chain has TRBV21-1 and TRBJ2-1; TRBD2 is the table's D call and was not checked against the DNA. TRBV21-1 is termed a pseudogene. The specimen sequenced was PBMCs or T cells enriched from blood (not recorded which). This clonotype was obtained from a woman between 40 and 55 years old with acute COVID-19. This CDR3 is CASSITSGRTLGEQFF. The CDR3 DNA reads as TGTGCCAGCAGCATTACTAGCGGGAGGACCTTGGGTGAGCAGTTCTTC.